This T cell receptor (beta chain) was observed in a study of shared clonotypes between healthy human individuals. Study-level information: A couple of women and a few men aged 18 to 49 made up the donors.

Recent vaccinations or acute infections were absent in the healthy HIV-negative adult donors. This CDR3 has 14 amino acids. V lost 3 bases and J 4 bases, leaving 11 bases between the germline ends. Per the germline V gene, CDR1 is MDHEN and CDR2 is SYDVKM. Method: immunoSEQ multiplex PCR; TCRdb's copy keeps in-frame clones and lacks some. The table has around 1.6 million clones, 95% to 99% seen once. Sequences were obtained from naive CD4+ T cells sorted from blood. Subset noted: CD45RA+ positively selected. This sequence joins TRBV28 and TRBJ2-3; weak D call: TRBD2 (6 bases). This TCR was sampled from a man aged 30-40 years in good health. The CDR3 reads CASSFGTWADTQYF. In nucleotides, the CDR3 is TGTGCCAGCAGTTTCGGGACTTGGGCAGATACGCAGTATTTT.